These T cell receptor beta chains were read from a single sample in a study of cytomegalovirus exposure and HLA in healthy donors. Data came from immunoSEQ multiplex PCR; TCRdb stores just in-frame clones and leaves some out. The sample consists of approximately 140,000 clones, 73% of them appearing once. Sequenced material: PBMCs. The receptor source for this set is a human donor in good health. CDR3s include the opening cysteine and the closing phenylalanine or tryptophan. The D gene is left open where the match is weak. Clone size appears in some rows only: once, few, many, or a class for an expanded clone.

clone_size j_call d_call v_call cdr3_length cdr3_aa cdr3_nt
. TRBJ2-1 TRBD2 TRBV2 15 CASSDLTSGSIEQFF TGTGCCAGCAGTGATTTAACTAGCGGGTCGATTGAGCAGTTCTTC
. TRBJ2-1 . TRBV30 15 CAWSVGSGSRDEQFF TGTGCCTGGAGTGTAGGGAGCGGGTCACGGGATGAGCAGTTCTTC
many TRBJ2-7 . TRBV2 11 CASSSGSEQYF TGTGCCAGCAGTTCGGGGAGCGAGCAGTACTTC
few TRBJ1-1 . TRBV4-2 15 CASSHYRGSGTEAFF TGTGCCAGCAGCCACTATCGGGGAAGTGGCACTGAAGCTTTCTTT
. TRBJ1-1 . TRBV30 14 CAWSVRGIGTEAFF TGTGCCTGGAGTGTACGAGGTATTGGCACTGAAGCTTTCTTT
. TRBJ2-5 TRBD2 TRBV27 16 CASSPPGTRALGTQYF TGTGCCAGCAGCCCGCCCGGGACTAGGGCCCTGGGGACCCAGTACTTC
. TRBJ2-1 TRBD2 TRBV7-6 16 CASSSGLAGVYNEQFF TGTGCCAGCAGTTCGGGACTAGCGGGAGTATACAATGAGCAGTTCTTC
. TRBJ2-7 TRBD1 TRBV14 15 CASSQDWGTVYEQYF TGTGCCAGCAGCCAAGATTGGGGGACAGTCTACGAGCAGTACTTC
. TRBJ1-1 . TRBV5-5 14 CASSLGFGDSEAFF TGTGCCAGCAGCTTGGGGTTCGGGGACTCTGAAGCTTTCTTT
. TRBJ2-2 . TRBV2 12 CASSQNTGELFF TGTGCCAGCAGCCAGAACACCGGGGAGCTGTTTTTT
. TRBJ2-7 TRBD1 TRBV11-3 13 CASSPGGPYEQYF TGTGCCAGCAGCCCAGGGGGCCCTTACGAGCAGTACTTC
. TRBJ1-3 TRBD1 TRBV9 19 CASSVGSRGTGNSGNTIYF TGTGCCAGCAGCGTAGGTTCTAGGGGGACAGGAAACTCTGGAAACACCATATATTTT
. TRBJ2-7 TRBD1 TRBV28 14 CASSPWTGSYEQYF TGTGCCAGCAGTCCCTGGACAGGATCCTACGAGCAGTACTTC
. TRBJ1-4 TRBD1 TRBV6-5 15 CASSFRTGDNEKLFF TGTGCCAGCAGTTTCCGGACAGGGGATAATGAAAAACTGTTTTTT
. TRBJ2-1 . TRBV20-1 11 CSAPSYNEQFF TGCAGTGCCCCCAGCTACAATGAGCAGTTCTTC
. TRBJ1-1 . TRBV7-9 13 CASSTEQGTEAFF TGTGCCAGCAGCACAGAACAAGGAACTGAAGCTTTCTTT
once TRBJ1-5 TRBD1 TRBV27 14 CASSLRQGGQPQHF TGTGCCAGCAGTCTCCGACAGGGGGGTCAGCCCCAGCATTTT
. TRBJ2-5 TRBD1 TRBV27 15 CASSALTGVGETQYF TGTGCCAGCAGTGCCCTCACAGGGGTGGGAGAGACCCAGTACTTC
few TRBJ1-2 . TRBV5-1 14 CASQTGTGEGGYTF TGCGCCAGCCAAACCGGGACCGGGGAGGGCGGCTACACCTTC
. TRBJ2-2 . TRBV7-9 13 CSSSYETAGELFF TGTTCCAGCAGCTACGAGACAGCCGGGGAGCTGTTTTTT
once TRBJ2-2 . TRBV28 14 CASSLMWRAGELFF TGTGCCAGCAGTTTAATGTGGAGGGCCGGGGAGCTGTTTTTT
. TRBJ2-5 TRBD2 TRBV2 11 CASSGGREQYF TGTGCCAGCAGTGGTGGGCGGGAGCAGTACTTC
. TRBJ2-2 TRBD1 TRBV5-8 15 CASSLQTGGTGELFF TGTGCCAGCAGCTTGCAAACAGGGGGCACCGGGGAGCTGTTTTTT
few TRBJ2-7 . TRBV5-4 15 CASSLGYQGSYEQYF TGTGCCAGCAGCTTGGGTTACCAGGGATCCTACGAGCAGTACTTC
few TRBJ1-1 TRBD1 TRBV6-1 16 CASSDPGQGWNTEAFF TGTGCCAGCAGTGACCCCGGACAGGGGTGGAACACTGAAGCTTTCTTT
few TRBJ2-2 . TRBV5-1 14 CASSPRLNTGELFF TGCGCCAGCAGCCCGAGACTCAACACCGGGGAGCTGTTTTTT
once TRBJ1-1 TRBD1 TRBV4-1 15 CASSQGTGEGTEAFF TGCGCCAGCAGCCAAGGGACAGGGGAGGGTACTGAAGCTTTCTTT
. TRBJ2-7 TRBD1 TRBV18 15 CASSPRVTGAYEQYF TGTGCCAGCTCACCCCGTGTGACAGGGGCCTACGAGCAGTACTTC
. TRBJ2-2 . TRBV18 19 CASSPFHISGQGNTGELFF TGTGCCAGCTCACCATTTCACATCTCGGGTCAGGGGAACACCGGGGAGCTGTTTTTT
. TRBJ2-7 TRBD2 TRBV11-2 14 CASRSGGAVCEQYF TGTGCCAGCAGAAGCGGGGGGGCCGTTTGCGAGCAGTACTTC
. TRBJ2-1 TRBD1 TRBV15 17 CATSRDSRTGVNNEQFF TGTGCCACCAGCAGAGATAGTAGGACAGGAGTAAACAATGAGCAGTTCTTC
. TRBJ1-1 . TRBV2 13 CASSFRVSTEAFF TGTGCCAGCAGCTTCAGGGTAAGCACTGAAGCTTTCTTT
. TRBJ2-2 . TRBV10-1 16 CASSDSAGLFTGELFF TGCGCCAGCAGTGATTCAGCAGGTCTTTTCACCGGGGAGCTGTTTTTT
. TRBJ2-5 . TRBV11-2 16 CASSIVPGSRGETQYF TGTGCCAGCAGTATCGTTCCGGGGAGTCGGGGAGAGACCCAGTACTTC
. TRBJ1-2 . TRBV18 13 CASSPEGNYGYTF TGTGCCAGCTCACCAGAGGGAAACTATGGCTACACCTTC
. TRBJ1-2 . TRBV6-1 16 CASSEALGQSNYGYTF TGTGCCAGCAGTGAAGCCCTTGGACAGTCTAACTATGGCTACACCTTC
few TRBJ2-7 . TRBV11-2 12 CASSGPYYEQYF TGTGCCAGCAGCGGGCCCTACTACGAGCAGTACTTC
. TRBJ2-7 TRBD1 TRBV27 14 CASNKGQGPYEQYF TGTGCCAGCAATAAAGGACAGGGGCCCTACGAGCAGTACTTC
few TRBJ1-5 TRBD1 TRBV4-1 15 CASSLPDRTYQPQHF TGCGCCAGCAGCCTACCGGACAGGACCTATCAGCCCCAGCATTTT
. TRBJ2-2 . TRBV12-5 16 CASGPPVAANTGELFF TGTGCTAGTGGTCCCCCCGTGGCCGCGAACACCGGGGAGCTGTTTTTT
few TRBJ2-2 . TRBV29-1 14 CSVDRGDGTGELFF TGCAGCGTTGACAGGGGGGACGGCACCGGGGAGCTGTTTTTT
. TRBJ2-3 TRBD2 TRBV2 15 CASSGGLAGTDTQYF TGTGCCAGCAGTGGGGGACTAGCCGGCACAGATACGCAGTATTTT
. TRBJ2-1 . TRBV15 16 CATSGSGRTTYNEQFF TGTGCCACCAGCGGGTCGGGGAGGACTACCTACAATGAGCAGTTCTTC
. TRBJ2-7 . TRBV7-2 13 CASSLDPGYEQYF TGTGCCAGCAGCTTAGACCCGGGCTACGAGCAGTACTTC
. TRBJ2-1 . TRBV14 13 CASSQESVSEQFF TGTGCCAGCAGCCAAGAGTCGGTGAGTGAGCAGTTCTTC
. TRBJ2-5 TRBD2 TRBV7-9 13 CASSHLAGETQYF TGTGCCAGCAGCCACCTAGCGGGAGAGACCCAGTACTTC
. TRBJ1-2 TRBD1 TRBV18 16 CASSVKLGQGDDGYTF TGTGCCAGCTCAGTCAAATTAGGACAGGGGGACGATGGCTACACCTTC
. TRBJ1-2 TRBD1 TRBV28 16 CASSSHTGTGIRGYTF TGTGCCAGCAGTTCCCACACCGGGACAGGGATACGTGGCTACACCTTC
few TRBJ2-1 . TRBV7-9 14 CASSRSIRFNEQFF TGTGCCAGCAGCCGATCAATACGGTTCAATGAGCAGTTCTTC